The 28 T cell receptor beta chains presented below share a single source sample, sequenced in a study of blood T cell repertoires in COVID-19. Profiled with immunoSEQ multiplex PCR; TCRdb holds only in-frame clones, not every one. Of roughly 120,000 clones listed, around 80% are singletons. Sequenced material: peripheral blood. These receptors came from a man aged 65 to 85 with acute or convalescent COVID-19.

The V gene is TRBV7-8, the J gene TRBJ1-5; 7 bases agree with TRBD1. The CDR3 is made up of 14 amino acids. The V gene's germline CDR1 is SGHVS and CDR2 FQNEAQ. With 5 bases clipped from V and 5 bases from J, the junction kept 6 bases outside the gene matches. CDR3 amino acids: CASSQGTDHQPQHF. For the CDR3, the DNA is TGTGCCAGCAGCCAGGGGACAGACCATCAGCCCCAGCATTTT.

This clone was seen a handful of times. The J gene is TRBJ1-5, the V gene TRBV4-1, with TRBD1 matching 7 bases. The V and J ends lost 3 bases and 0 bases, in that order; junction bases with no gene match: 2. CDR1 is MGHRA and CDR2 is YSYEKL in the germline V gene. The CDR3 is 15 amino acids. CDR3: CASSQGQISNQPQHF. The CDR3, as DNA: TGCGCCAGCAGCCAGGGACAGATTAGCAATCAGCCCCAGCATTTT.

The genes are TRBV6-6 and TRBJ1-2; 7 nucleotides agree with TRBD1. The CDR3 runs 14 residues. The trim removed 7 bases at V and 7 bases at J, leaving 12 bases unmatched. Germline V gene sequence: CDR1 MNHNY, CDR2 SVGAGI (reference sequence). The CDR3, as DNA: TGTGCCAGCATTTATAATCCAGGGGGAAGTGGCTACACCTTC. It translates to CASIYNPGGSGYTF.

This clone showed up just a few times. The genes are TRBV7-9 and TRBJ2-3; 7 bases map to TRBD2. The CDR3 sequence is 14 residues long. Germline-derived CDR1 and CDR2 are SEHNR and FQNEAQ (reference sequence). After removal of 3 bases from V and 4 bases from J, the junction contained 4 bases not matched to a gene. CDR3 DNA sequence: TGTGCCAGCAGCTTGGCAGCGGGGTCAGATACGCAGTATTTT. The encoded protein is CASSLAAGSDTQYF.

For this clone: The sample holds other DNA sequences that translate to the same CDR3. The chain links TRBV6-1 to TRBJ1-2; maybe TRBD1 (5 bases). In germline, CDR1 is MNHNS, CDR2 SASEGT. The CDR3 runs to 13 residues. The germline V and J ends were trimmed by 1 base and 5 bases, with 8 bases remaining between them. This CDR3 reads CASSEGQGYGYTF. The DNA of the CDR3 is TGTGCCAGCAGTGAAGGCCAGGGTTATGGCTACACCTTC.

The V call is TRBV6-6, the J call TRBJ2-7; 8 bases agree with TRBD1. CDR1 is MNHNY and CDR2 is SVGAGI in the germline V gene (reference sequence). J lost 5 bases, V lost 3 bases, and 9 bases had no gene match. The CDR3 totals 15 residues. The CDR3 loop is CASSYFLDRVHEQYF. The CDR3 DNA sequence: TGTGCCAGCAGTTATTTCCTGGACAGGGTCCACGAGCAGTACTTC.

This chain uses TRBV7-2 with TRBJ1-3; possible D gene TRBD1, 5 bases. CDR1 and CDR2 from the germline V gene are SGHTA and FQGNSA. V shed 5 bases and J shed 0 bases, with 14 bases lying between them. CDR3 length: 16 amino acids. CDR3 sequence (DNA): TGTGCCAGCAGCCCCAGGGACTGGTACTCTGGAAACACCATATATTTT. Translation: CASSPRDWYSGNTIYF.

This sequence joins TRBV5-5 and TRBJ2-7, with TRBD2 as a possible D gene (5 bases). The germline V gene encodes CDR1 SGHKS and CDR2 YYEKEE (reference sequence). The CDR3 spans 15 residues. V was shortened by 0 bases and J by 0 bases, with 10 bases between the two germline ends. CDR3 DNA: TGTGCCAGCAGCTTGGGGACGGGGAGCTCCTACGAGCAGTACTTC. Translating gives CASSLGTGSSYEQYF.

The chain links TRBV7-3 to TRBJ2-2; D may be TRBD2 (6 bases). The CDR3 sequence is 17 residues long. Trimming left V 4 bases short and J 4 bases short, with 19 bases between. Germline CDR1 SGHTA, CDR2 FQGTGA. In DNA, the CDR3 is TGTGCCAGCAGCTACTTAGGATTGCGGGAAGGCACCGGGGAGCTGTTTTTT. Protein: CASSYLGLREGTGELFF.

This chain's CDR3 is CATSRVGGAYEQYF. As DNA, the CDR3 is TGTGCCACCAGCAGAGTCGGGGGGGCCTACGAGCAGTACTTC. This chain joins TRBV15 and TRBJ2-7, with 8 bases identical to TRBD2. Germline V gene sequence: CDR1 LNHNV, CDR2 YYDKDF (reference sequence). The CDR3 extends over 14 amino acids. Trimming cost V 1 base and J 2 bases; bases outside gene matches: 1. Combining the CDR3 with reference TRBV15 and TRBJ2-7 gives the whole variable domain DAMVIQNPRYQVTQFGKPVTLSCSQTLNHNVMYWYQQKSSQAPKLLFHYYDKDFNNEADTPDNFQSRRPNTSFCFLDIRSPGLGDTAMYLCATSRVGGAYEQYFGPGTRLTVT.

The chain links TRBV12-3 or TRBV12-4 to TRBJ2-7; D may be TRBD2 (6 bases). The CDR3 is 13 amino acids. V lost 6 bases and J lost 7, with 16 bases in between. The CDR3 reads CASSTQEGLEQYF. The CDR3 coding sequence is TGTGCCAGCAGCACCCAGGAGGGGCTGGAGCAGTACTTC.

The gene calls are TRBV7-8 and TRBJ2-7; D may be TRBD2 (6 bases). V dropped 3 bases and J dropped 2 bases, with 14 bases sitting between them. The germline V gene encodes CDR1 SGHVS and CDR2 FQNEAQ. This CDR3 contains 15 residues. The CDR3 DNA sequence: TGTGCCAGCAGCTTCGGAGGGGTGGAGACCTACGAGCAGTACTTC. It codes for CASSFGGVETYEQYF.

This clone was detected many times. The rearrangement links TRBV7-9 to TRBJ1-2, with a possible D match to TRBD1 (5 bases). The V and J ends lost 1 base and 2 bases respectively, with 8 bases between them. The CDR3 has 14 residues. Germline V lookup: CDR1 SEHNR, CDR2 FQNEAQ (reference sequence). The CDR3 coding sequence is TGTGCCAGCAGCTTAGTGGGGGGAAACTATGGCTACACCTTC. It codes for CASSLVGGNYGYTF.

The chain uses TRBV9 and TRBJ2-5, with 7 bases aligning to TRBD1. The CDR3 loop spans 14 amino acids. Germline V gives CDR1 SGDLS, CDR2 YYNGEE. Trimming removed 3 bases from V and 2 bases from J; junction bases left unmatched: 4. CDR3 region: CASSGTGEQETQYF. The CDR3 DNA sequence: TGTGCCAGCAGCGGGACAGGTGAACAAGAGACCCAGTACTTC. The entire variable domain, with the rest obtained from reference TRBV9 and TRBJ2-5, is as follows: DSGVTQTPKHLITATGQRVTLRCSPRSGDLSVYWYQQSLDQGLQFLIQYYNGEERAKGNILERFSAQQFPDLHSELNLSSLELGDSALYFCASSGTGEQETQYFGPGTRLLVL.

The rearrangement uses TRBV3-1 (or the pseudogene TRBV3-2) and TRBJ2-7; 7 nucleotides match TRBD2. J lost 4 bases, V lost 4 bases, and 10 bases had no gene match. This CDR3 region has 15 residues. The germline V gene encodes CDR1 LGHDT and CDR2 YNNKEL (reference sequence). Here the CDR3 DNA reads TGTGCCAGCAGCCTTTCAGCGGGGCCCGGTTACGAGCAGTACTTC. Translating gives CASSLSAGPGYEQYF.

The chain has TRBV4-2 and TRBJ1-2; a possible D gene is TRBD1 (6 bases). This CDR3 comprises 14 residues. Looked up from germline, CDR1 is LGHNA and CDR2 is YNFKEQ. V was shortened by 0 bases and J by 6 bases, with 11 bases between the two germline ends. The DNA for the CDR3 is TGTGCCAGCAGCCAAGATTACAGGGCGCATGGCTACACCTTC. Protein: CASSQDYRAHGYTF.

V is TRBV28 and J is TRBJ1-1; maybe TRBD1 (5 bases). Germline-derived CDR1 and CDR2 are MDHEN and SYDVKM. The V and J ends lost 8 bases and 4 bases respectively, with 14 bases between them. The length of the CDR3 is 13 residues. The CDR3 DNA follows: TGTGCCAGCTCCCCGGGGGGTATCACTGAAGCTTTCTTT. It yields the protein CASSPGGITEAFF. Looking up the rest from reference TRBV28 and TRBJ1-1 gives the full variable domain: DVKVTQSSRYLVKRTGEKVFLECVQDMDHENMFWYRQDPGLGLRLIYFSYDVKMKEKGDIPEGYSVSREKKERFSLILESASTNQTSMYLCASSPGGITEAFFGQGTRLTVV.

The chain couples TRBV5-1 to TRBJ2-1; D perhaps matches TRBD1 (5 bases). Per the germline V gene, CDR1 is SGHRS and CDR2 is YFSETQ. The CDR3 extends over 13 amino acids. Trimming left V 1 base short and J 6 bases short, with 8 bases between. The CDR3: CASSLQGPNEQFF. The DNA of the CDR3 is TGCGCCAGCAGCTTGCAGGGTCCCAATGAGCAGTTCTTC.

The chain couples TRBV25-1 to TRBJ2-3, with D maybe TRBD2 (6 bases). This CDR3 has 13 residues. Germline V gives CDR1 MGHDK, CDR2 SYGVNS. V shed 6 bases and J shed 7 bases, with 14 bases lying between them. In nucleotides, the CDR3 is TGTGCCAGCAGGGATAGGGACTCACATACGCAGTATTTT. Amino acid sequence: CASRDRDSHTQYF.

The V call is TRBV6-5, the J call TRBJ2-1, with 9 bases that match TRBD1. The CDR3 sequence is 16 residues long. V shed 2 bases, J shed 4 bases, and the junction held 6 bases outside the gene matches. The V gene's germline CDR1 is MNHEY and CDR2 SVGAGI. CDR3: CASSYGTGLEYNEQFF. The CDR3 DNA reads TGTGCCAGCAGTTACGGGACAGGGTTGGAATACAATGAGCAGTTCTTC.

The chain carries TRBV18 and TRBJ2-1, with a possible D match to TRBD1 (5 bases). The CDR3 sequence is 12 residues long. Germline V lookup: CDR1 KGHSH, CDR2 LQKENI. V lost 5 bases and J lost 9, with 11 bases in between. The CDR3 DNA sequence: TGTGCCAGCTCAGAAGACAGCTCTGAGCAGTTCTTC. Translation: CASSEDSSEQFF.

DNA of the CDR3: TGTGCCAGCAGCCCCGGGACTTCCTCGGTGACAGATACGCAGTATTTT. Its protein product is CASSPGTSSVTDTQYF. The gene calls are TRBV4-2 and TRBJ2-3; D perhaps matches TRBD2 (6 bases). Germline V CDR1 and CDR2: LGHNA, YNFKEQ. The CDR3 runs to 16 residues. Trimming stripped 4 bases from V and 3 bases from J, with 17 bases between.

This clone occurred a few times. CDR3 amino acids: CASSQEDRAYEQYF. Here the CDR3 DNA reads TGTGCCAGCAGCCAAGAGGACAGGGCCTACGAGCAGTACTTC. The chain carries TRBV4-2 and TRBJ2-7; the match to TRBD1 covers 8 bases. Trimming removed 0 bases from V and 2 bases from J; junction bases left unmatched: 0. Germline-derived CDR1 and CDR2 are LGHNA and YNFKEQ. The CDR3 consists of 14 residues.

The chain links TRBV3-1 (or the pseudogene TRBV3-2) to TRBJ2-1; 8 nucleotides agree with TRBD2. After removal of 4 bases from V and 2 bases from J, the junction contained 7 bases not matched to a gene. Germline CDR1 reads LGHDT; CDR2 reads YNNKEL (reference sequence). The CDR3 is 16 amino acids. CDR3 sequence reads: CASSLHGSGAYNEQFF. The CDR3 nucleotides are TGTGCCAGCAGCCTCCATGGTAGCGGGGCCTACAATGAGCAGTTCTTC.

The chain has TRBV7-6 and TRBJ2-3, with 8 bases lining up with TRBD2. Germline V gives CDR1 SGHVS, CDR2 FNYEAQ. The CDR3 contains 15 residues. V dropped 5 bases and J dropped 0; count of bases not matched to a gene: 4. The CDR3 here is CASSPRGGSTDTQYF. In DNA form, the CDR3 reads TGTGCCAGCAGCCCTCGGGGGGGAAGCACAGATACGCAGTATTTT.

The CDR3 sequence: CSAASPSSYNEQFF. CDR3 sequence (DNA): TGCAGCGCAGCTAGCCCCAGCTCCTACAATGAGCAGTTCTTC. The chain has TRBV29-1 and TRBJ2-1; D may be TRBD2 (5 bases). Per germline, CDR1 SQVTM and CDR2 ANQGSEA. This CDR3 spans 14 amino acids. Deletions cut 7 bases from V and 0 bases from J, with 13 bases between.

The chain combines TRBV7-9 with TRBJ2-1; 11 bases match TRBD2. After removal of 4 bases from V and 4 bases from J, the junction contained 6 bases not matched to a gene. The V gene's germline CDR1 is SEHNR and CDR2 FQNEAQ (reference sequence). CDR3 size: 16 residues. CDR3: CASSSTGTSGYNEQFF. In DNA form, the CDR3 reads TGTGCCAGCAGCTCTACCGGGACTAGCGGATACAATGAGCAGTTCTTC.

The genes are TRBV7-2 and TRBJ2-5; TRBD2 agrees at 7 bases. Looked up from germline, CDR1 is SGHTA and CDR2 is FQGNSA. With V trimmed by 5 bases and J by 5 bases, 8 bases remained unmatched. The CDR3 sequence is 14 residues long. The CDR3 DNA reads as TGTGCCAGCAGCCCCGCGGGGGTCTCGGAGACCCAGTACTTC. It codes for CASSPAGVSETQYF.